This T cell receptor (beta chain) stems from a study of cytomegalovirus exposure and HLA in healthy donors. V lost 1 base to trimming and J lost 6 bases; unmatched junction nucleotides: 8. This CDR3 is 17 amino acids long. Germline CDR1 SGHAT, CDR2 FQNNGV. Study-level points and caveats: Cytomegalovirus association was listed for 164 TCR beta chains.

In the case of this clone: Its antigen is not identified.

Only in-frame clones appear in the TCRdb table, and some are missing; sequencing was by immunoSEQ multiplex PCR. The table has about 360,000 clones, approximately 90% seen once. The sequence was collected from a woman under 30 in good health and CMV-seronegative. V gene TRBV11-2 combines with J gene TRBJ2-1; 11 bases match TRBD2. Material for sequencing was PBMCs. This chain's CDR3 is CASSLVSGGAGGNEQFF. In DNA form, the CDR3 reads TGTGCCAGCAGCTTAGTTAGCGGGGGGGCCGGAGGCAATGAGCAGTTCTTC.